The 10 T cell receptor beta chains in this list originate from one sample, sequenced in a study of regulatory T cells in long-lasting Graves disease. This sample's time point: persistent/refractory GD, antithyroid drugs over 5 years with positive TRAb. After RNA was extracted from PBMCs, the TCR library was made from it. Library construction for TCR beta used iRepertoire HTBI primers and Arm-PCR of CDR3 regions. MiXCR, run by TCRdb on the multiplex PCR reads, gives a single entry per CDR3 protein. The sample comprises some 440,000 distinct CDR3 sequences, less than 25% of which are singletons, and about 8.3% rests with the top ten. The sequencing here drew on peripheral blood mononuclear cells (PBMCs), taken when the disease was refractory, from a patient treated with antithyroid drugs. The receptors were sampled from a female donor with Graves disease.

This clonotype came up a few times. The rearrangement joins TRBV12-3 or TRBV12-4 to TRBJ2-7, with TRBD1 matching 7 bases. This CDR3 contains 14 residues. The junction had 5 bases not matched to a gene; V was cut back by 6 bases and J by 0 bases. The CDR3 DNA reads TGTGCCAGCAGGGTACAGGGGTCCTCCTACGAGCAGTACTTC. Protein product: CASRVQGSSYEQYF.

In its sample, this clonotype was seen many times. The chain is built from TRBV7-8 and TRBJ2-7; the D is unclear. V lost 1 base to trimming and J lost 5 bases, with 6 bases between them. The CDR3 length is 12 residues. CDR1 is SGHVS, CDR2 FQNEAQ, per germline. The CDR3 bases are TGTGCCAGCAGCTTAGTCCTCCACGAGCAGTACTTC. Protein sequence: CASSLVLHEQYF.

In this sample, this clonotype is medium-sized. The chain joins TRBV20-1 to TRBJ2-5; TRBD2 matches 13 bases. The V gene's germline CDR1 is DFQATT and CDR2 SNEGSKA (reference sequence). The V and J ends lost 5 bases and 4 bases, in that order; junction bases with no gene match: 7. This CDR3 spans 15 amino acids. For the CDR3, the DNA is TGCAGTGCTGAACTAGCGGGAGGGCCTCCAGAGACCCAGTACTTC. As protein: CSAELAGGPPETQYF.

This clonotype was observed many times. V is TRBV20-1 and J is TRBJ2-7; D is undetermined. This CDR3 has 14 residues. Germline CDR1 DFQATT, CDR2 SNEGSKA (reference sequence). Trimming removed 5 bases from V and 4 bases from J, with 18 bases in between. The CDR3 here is CSAHSGLILYEQYF. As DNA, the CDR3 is TGCAGTGCTCATTCCGGGCTCATCCTATACGAGCAGTACTTC.

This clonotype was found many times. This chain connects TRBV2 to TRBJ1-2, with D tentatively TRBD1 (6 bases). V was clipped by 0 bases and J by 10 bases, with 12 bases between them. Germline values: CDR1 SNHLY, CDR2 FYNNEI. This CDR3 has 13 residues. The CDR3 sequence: CASSEARGGVYTF. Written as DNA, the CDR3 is TGTGCCAGCAGTGAAGCAAGAGGGGGGGTCTACACCTTC.

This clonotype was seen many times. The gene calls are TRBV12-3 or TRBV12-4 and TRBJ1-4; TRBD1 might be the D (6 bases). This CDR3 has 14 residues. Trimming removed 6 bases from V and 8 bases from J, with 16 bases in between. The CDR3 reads CASRRVRRGEKLFF. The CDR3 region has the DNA TGTGCCAGCAGGCGAGTACGCAGGGGAGAAAAACTGTTTTTT.

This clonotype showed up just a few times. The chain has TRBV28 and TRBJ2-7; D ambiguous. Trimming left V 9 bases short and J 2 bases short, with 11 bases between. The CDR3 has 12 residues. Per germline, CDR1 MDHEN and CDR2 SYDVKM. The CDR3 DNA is TGTGCCAGTAATGACTTCACCTACGAGCAGTACTTC. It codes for CASNDFTYEQYF.

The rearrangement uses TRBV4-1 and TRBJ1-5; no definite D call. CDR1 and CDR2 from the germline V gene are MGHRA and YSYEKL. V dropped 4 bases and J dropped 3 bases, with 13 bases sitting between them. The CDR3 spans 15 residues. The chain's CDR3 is CASSRDQAFNQPQHF. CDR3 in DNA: TGCGCCAGCAGCCGAGATCAGGCCTTCAATCAGCCCCAGCATTTT.

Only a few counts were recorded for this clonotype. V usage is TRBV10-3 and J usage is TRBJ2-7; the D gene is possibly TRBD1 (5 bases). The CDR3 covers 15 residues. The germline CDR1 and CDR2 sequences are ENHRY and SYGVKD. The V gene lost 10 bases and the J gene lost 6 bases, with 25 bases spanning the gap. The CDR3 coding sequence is TGTGCCAGCAGGGCCCCCGGCAGCCCCGATCGCGAGCAGTACTTC. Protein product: CASRAPGSPDREQYF.

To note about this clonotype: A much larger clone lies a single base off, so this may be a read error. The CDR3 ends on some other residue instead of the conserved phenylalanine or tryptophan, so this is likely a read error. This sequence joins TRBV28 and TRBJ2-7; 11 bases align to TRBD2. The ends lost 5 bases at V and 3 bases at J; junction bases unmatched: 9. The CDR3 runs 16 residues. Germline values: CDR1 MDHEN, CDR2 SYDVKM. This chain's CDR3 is CASSTRGLAGLYEQYL. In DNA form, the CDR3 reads TGTGCCAGCAGTACCCGAGGACTAGCGGGCCTCTACGAGCAGTACCTC.